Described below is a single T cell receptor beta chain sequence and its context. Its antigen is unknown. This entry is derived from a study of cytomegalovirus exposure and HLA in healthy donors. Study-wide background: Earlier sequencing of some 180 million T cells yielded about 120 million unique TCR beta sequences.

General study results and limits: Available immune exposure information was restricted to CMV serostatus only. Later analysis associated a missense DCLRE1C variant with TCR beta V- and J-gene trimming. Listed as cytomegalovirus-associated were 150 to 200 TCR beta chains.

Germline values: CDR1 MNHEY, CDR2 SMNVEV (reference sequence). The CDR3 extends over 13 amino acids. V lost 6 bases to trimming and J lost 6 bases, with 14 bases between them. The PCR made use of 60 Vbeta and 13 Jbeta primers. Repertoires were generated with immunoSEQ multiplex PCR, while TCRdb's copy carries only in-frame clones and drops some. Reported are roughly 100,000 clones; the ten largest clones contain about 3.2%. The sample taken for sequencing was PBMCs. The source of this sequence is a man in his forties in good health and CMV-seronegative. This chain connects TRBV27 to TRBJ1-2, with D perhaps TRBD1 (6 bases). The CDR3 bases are TGTGCCAGCAGCCCTATCACAGGGAATGGCTACACCTTC. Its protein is CASSPITGNGYTF.